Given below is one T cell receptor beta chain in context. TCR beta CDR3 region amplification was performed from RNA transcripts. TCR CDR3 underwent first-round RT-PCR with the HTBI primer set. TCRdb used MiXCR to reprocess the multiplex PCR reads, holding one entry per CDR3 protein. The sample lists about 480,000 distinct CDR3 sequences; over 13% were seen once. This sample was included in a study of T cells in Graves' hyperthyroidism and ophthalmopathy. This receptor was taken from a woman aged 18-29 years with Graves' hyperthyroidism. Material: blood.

The CDR3 protein is CSARAPSKRTDTQYF. Written as DNA, the CDR3 is TGCAGTGCTAGAGCCCCTAGCAAGCGCACAGATACGCAGTATTTT. The V call is TRBV20-1, the J call TRBJ2-3, with a possible D match to TRBD2 (5 bases). CDR3 length equals 15 residues. The germline gives CDR1 DFQATT, CDR2 SNEGSKA (reference sequence). V lost 1 base, J lost 1 base, and 12 bases lay in between.